Following are 6 T cell receptor beta chains from one sample sequenced in a study of T cell repertoires in cytomegalovirus infection. These receptors' targets are unknown. TCRdb re-analysed the reads in MiXCR, keeping a single row per CDR3 protein. The sample includes tens of thousands of distinct CDR3 sequences, 20% to 25% of them seen just once. Material: CD8+ T cells from cultured PBMCs, obtained from culture after CMV antigen stimulation. The receptors were gathered from a human donor in good health (CMV status not recorded). Some clones in this sample may be carry-over from other donors' samples.

The gene calls are TRBV9 and TRBJ1-1; D unclear. Trimming took off 7 bases at V and 4 bases at J, with 11 bases between the two ends. Germline CDR1 is SGDLS and CDR2 is YYNGEE. The CDR3 is made up of 12 amino acids. In DNA, the CDR3 is TGTGCCAGCGGCCCCTCGGGCACTGAAGCTTTCTTT. Translating it yields CASGPSGTEAFF.

The chain employs TRBV5-6 and TRBJ2-3; possibly TRBD1 for D (6 bases). This CDR3 is built from 14 residues. The germline V gene has CDR1 SGHDT and CDR2 YYEEEE. Trimming took 0 bases from V and 3 from J, leaving 8 bases between them. CDR3 region: CASSLEGVTDTQYF. CDR3 in DNA: TGTGCCAGCAGCTTGGAGGGGGTTACAGATACGCAGTATTTT.

The rearrangement links TRBV10-3 to TRBJ2-5, with D unclear. This CDR3 region has 12 residues. The germline gives CDR1 ENHRY, CDR2 SYGVKD. The V end lost 3 bases, the J end lost 5 bases, and 7 bases lay between the germline ends. The CDR3 protein is CAISDSLETQYF. The CDR3 coding sequence is TGTGCCATCAGTGACAGTTTGGAGACCCAGTACTTC.

This clonotype was counted between two and nine times. CDR3 in amino acids: CASRVKDRMNTEAFF. CDR3 in DNA: TGTGCCAGCAGAGTGAAAGACAGAATGAACACTGAAGCTTTCTTT. The genes are TRBV6-1 and TRBJ1-1; D is perhaps TRBD1 (5 bases). Trimming cost V 6 bases and J 0 bases, with 14 bases left between them. There are 15 residues in the CDR3. Germline V gene lookup returns CDR1 MNHNS and CDR2 SASEGT.

This clonotype was picked up many times. The rearrangement links TRBV7-8 to TRBJ1-4; D is undetermined. Germline loops: CDR1 SGHVS, CDR2 FQNEAQ. The germline V and J ends were trimmed by 5 bases and 2 bases, with 9 bases remaining between them. This CDR3 spans 14 amino acids. CDR3 amino acids: CASSIMQTNEKLFF. Here the CDR3 DNA reads TGTGCCAGCAGCATCATGCAGACTAATGAAAAACTGTTTTTT.

At least ten counts were recorded for this clonotype. The J gene is TRBJ2-3, the V gene TRBV7-3; D is perhaps TRBD2 (6 bases). The CDR3 runs to 15 residues. Germline CDR1 and CDR2: SGHTA and FQGTGA. V was pared by 3 bases and J by 2 bases, with 12 bases between. The CDR3 here is CASSFGAGYTDTQYF. CDR3 coding DNA: TGTGCCAGCAGCTTCGGGGCGGGGTACACAGATACGCAGTATTTT.